The sequence of this T cell receptor beta chain was determined in a study of blood T cell repertoires in COVID-19. Study-wide background: From T cells, B-cell-depleted T cells, or PBMCs came the material, which was cDNA or gDNA.

TCRdb's copy holds only in-frame clones and misses some; the assay was immunoSEQ multiplex PCR. The sample records under 200,000 clones, roughly 86% being singletons. Germline loops: CDR1 LGHNA, CDR2 YSLEER. The CDR3 is 16 amino acids. V was pared by 3 bases and J by 2 bases, with 8 bases of the junction left unmatched. This chain links TRBV4-3 with TRBJ1-1; TRBD1 aligns across 8 bases. The sequence was collected from an older man with acute or convalescent COVID-19. Sequences were obtained from peripheral blood. The CDR3, as DNA: TGCGCCAGCAGCCAGGACAGGGTTTCTCCTAACACTGAAGCTTTCTTT. Translation: CASSQDRVSPNTEAFF.